Each of the 19 T cell receptor beta chains below was sequenced from the same sample in a study of beta chain features in type 1 diabetes. cDNA synthesis used the whole RNA isolate, giving expressed TCRB sequences. Libraries were prepared by immunoSEQ multiplex PCR; TCRdb keeps only in-frame clonotypes and omits some of them. The table records a few hundred thousand clones, roughly 21% of them present only once. The sample consisted of naive CD4+ T cells from blood. The receptors stem from a woman aged 18-29 years in good health.

This clone was observed a handful of times. This CDR3 is also generated by other DNA sequences in the sample. The chain couples TRBV7-2 to TRBJ1-5; D remains unclear. V was trimmed by 3 bases and J by 0 bases, leaving 3 bases between them. Germline CDR1 reads SGHTA; CDR2 reads FQGNSA. The length of the CDR3 is 13 residues. CDR3 residues: CASSFYSNQPQHF. CDR3 sequence (DNA): TGTGCCAGCAGCTTCTATAGCAATCAGCCCCAGCATTTT.

The CDR3 nucleotides are TGTGCCTGGAGTCCGAGGTCAGCACGAGGCTACACCTTC. Amino acids: CAWSPRSARGYTF. The rearrangement links TRBV30 to TRBJ1-2; D ambiguous. This CDR3 is built from 13 residues. CDR1 and CDR2 from the germline V gene are GTSNPN and SVGIG (reference sequence). Trimming took 2 bases from V and 8 from J, leaving 15 bases between them.

The chain recombines TRBV7-2 with TRBJ1-5; 7 bases align to TRBD1. The V gene's germline CDR1 is SGHTA and CDR2 FQGNSA. Losses at the gene ends were 5 bases for V and 6 bases for J; bases not matched to a gene: 10. This CDR3 has 15 amino acids. The CDR3 sequence is CASSQTLTGIQPQHF. The DNA of the CDR3 is TGTGCCAGCAGCCAAACGCTGACAGGGATTCAGCCCCAGCATTTT.

The chain has TRBV27 and TRBJ2-7; TRBD1 matches at 7 bases. This CDR3 comprises 16 residues. CDR1 and CDR2 from the germline V gene are MNHEY and SMNVEV (reference sequence). With 6 bases clipped from V and 0 bases from J, the junction kept 11 bases outside the gene matches. The CDR3 DNA reads TGTGCCAGCAGCCCCCCTCAGACAGGGAGCTCCTACGAGCAGTACTTC. Its protein is CASSPPQTGSSYEQYF.

This clone has just a few counts. This sequence joins TRBV2 and TRBJ2-5, with D hard to call. Per the germline V gene, CDR1 is SNHLY and CDR2 is FYNNEI. Between the trimmed V and J ends, which lost 1 base and 5 bases, there was a span of 11 bases. The CDR3 runs to 14 residues. The CDR3 DNA follows: TGTGCCAGCAGTGAAGACTCCGCTCGGGAGACCCAGTACTTC. It encodes CASSEDSARETQYF.

The chain joins TRBV30 to TRBJ1-1; D unresolved. Germline CDR1 reads GTSNPN; CDR2 reads SVGIG (reference sequence). This CDR3 spans 13 amino acids. V gave up 5 bases and J gave up 1 base, with 11 bases separating them. CDR3 DNA: TGTGCCTGGGCCCATTTGGCGAACACTGAAGCTTTCTTT. Translating gives CAWAHLANTEAFF.

This chain joins TRBV5-1 and TRBJ1-1; 7 bases align to TRBD1. The ends lost 0 bases at V and 8 bases at J; junction bases unmatched: 16. The CDR3 covers 17 residues. Germline V CDR1 and CDR2: SGHRS, YFSETQ. This chain's CDR3 is CASSLVPLDREWAEAFF. The CDR3 DNA reads as TGCGCCAGCAGCTTGGTTCCACTAGACAGGGAATGGGCCGAAGCTTTCTTT.

The chain combines TRBV5-6 with TRBJ2-5, with D perhaps matching TRBD2 (5 bases). The CDR3 is made up of 14 amino acids. The V gene's germline CDR1 is SGHDT and CDR2 YYEEEE. V dropped 3 bases and J dropped 3 bases, with 12 bases sitting between them. The CDR3: CASSYGRGKETQYF. The CDR3, as DNA: TGTGCCAGCAGCTACGGACGGGGAAAAGAGACCCAGTACTTC.

This clone was seen a few times. J is TRBJ2-5 and V is TRBV10-3; D not certain. Trimming pared 0 bases from V and 5 bases from J, leaving 7 bases between. Germline CDR1 is ENHRY and CDR2 is SYGVKD. This CDR3 is built from 13 residues. The CDR3: CAISESLRETQYF. Written as DNA, the CDR3 is TGTGCCATCAGTGAGTCATTGCGTGAGACCCAGTACTTC.

For the CDR3, the DNA is TGTGCCAGCAGCTCAACTAGCGGGGGGGCGGGCGTGCCAAGCACAGATACGCAGTATTTT. Encoded protein: CASSSTSGGAGVPSTDTQYF. The gene calls are TRBV13 and TRBJ2-3; 13 bases match TRBD2. Trimming cost V 4 bases and J 0 bases; bases outside gene matches: 13. Germline CDR1 PRHDT, CDR2 FYEKMQ (reference sequence). The CDR3 consists of 20 residues.

This sequence joins TRBV10-3 and TRBJ2-7, with 8 nucleotides matching TRBD2. CDR3 size: 17 residues. After removal of 0 bases from V and 4 bases from J, the junction contained 11 bases not matched to a gene. The germline V gene has CDR1 ENHRY and CDR2 SYGVKD. CDR3 bases: TGTGCCATCAGTGAGTCAGTACTTAGGGGACTAGTTTACGAGCAGTACTTC. It codes for CAISESVLRGLVYEQYF.

In this sample, this clone turned up a few times. The rearrangement joins TRBV2 to TRBJ2-1, with 10 bases identical to TRBD1. There are 14 residues in the CDR3. Germline CDR1 reads SNHLY; CDR2 reads FYNNEI. V trimming: 6 bases; J trimming: 5 bases; junction bases outside the gene matches: 4. The CDR3 loop reads CASRGQGSNNEQFF. The CDR3 nucleotides are TGTGCCAGCAGGGGACAGGGGAGTAACAATGAGCAGTTCTTC.

V gene TRBV5-1 combines with J gene TRBJ2-1; TRBD2 matches 7 bases. After removal of 4 bases from V and 0 bases from J, the junction contained 4 bases not matched to a gene. Germline lookup yields CDR1 SGHRS and CDR2 YFSETQ. CDR3 length: 15 amino acids. CDR3 sequence: CASSDGTTSYNEQFF. CDR3 bases: TGCGCCAGCAGCGACGGGACTACCTCCTACAATGAGCAGTTCTTC.

The chain couples TRBV7-2 to TRBJ2-1, with D unresolved. Trimming pared 4 bases from V and 8 bases from J, leaving 30 bases between. The length of the CDR3 is 19 residues. Germline values: CDR1 SGHTA, CDR2 FQGNSA. Here the CDR3 reads CASSSPPRGPRTDIYEQFF. The CDR3 bases are TGTGCCAGCAGCTCGCCACCCAGAGGTCCCAGAACGGATATATATGAGCAGTTCTTC. The whole variable domain, filled in from reference TRBV7-2 and TRBJ2-1, reads GAGVSQSPSNKVTEKGKDVELRCDPISGHTALYWYRQSLGQGLEFLIYFQGNSAPDKSGLPSDRFSAERTGGSVSTLTIQRTQQEDSAVYLCASSSPPRGPRTDIYEQFFGPGTRLTVL.

The rearrangement links TRBV4-1 to TRBJ2-1; the match to TRBD2 covers 10 bases. Trimming cost V 0 bases and J 6 bases; bases outside gene matches: 8. The CDR3 is 17 amino acids. Germline CDR1 is MGHRA and CDR2 is YSYEKL. The CDR3 protein is CASSQDFLAGVSNEQFF. The CDR3 bases are TGCGCCAGCAGCCAAGATTTCCTAGCGGGAGTTTCCAATGAGCAGTTCTTC.

This chain connects TRBV7-2 to TRBJ2-7, with D perhaps matching TRBD2 (5 bases). The CDR3 is made up of 18 amino acids. The ends were cut back, 5 bases at V and 2 bases at J, with 25 bases in the middle. Germline V gives CDR1 SGHTA, CDR2 FQGNSA. CDR3 amino acids: CASSQILGRAEAPYEQYF. The CDR3 bases are TGTGCCAGCAGCCAAATACTTGGGCGGGCAGAAGCTCCCTACGAGCAGTACTTC. The whole variable domain, filled in from reference TRBV7-2 and TRBJ2-7, reads GAGVSQSPSNKVTEKGKDVELRCDPISGHTALYWYRQSLGQGLEFLIYFQGNSAPDKSGLPSDRFSAERTGGSVSTLTIQRTQQEDSAVYLCASSQILGRAEAPYEQYFGPGTRLTVT.

This clone was counted between two and nine times. This chain joins TRBV7-9 and TRBJ2-7, with TRBD1 as a possible D gene (5 bases). CDR1 and CDR2 from the germline V gene are SEHNR and FQNEAQ (reference sequence). This CDR3 region has 15 residues. Trimming left V 4 bases short and J 1 base short, with 14 bases between. The CDR3 spells CASSSNPRDSYEQYF. The CDR3 nucleotides are TGTGCCAGCAGCTCTAATCCCAGGGATTCCTACGAGCAGTACTTC.

The CDR3 spells CASSDSDSFNQPQHF. In DNA, the CDR3 is TGTGCCAGCAGTGACTCGGACAGTTTTAATCAGCCCCAGCATTTT. The chain links TRBV6-1 to TRBJ1-5, with D tentatively TRBD1 (6 bases). The CDR3 runs 15 residues. V was pared by 3 bases and J by 4 bases, with 13 bases between. The germline V gene encodes CDR1 MNHNS and CDR2 SASEGT.

This clone was observed a few times. The rearrangement links TRBV2 to TRBJ2-2; 7 bases match TRBD1. Germline V CDR1 and CDR2: SNHLY, FYNNEI. The CDR3 has 15 residues. V shed 3 bases and J 4 bases; nucleotides not matched to a gene: 5. The CDR3 DNA reads as TGTGCCAGCAGTGATTCAGGGGGAAGCACCGGGGAGCTGTTTTTT. This translates into CASSDSGGSTGELFF.